The 25 T cell receptor beta chains below all came from one sample that was sequenced in a study of cytomegalovirus exposure and HLA in healthy donors. Primers included in the PCR were 60 Vbeta and 13 Jbeta primers. Sequenced by immunoSEQ multiplex PCR; TCRdb stores in-frame clones only, minus some. The repertoire holds more than 80,000 clones, roughly four fifths seen once, with approximately 1.5% in the top ten. The sample taken for sequencing was PBMCs. The receptors come from a man aged 45-65 years in good health and CMV-seronegative.

This chain uses TRBV5-6 with TRBJ1-4, with D unresolved. V lost 0 bases and J 0 bases, leaving 6 bases between the germline ends. CDR3 length: 15 residues. Germline lookup yields CDR1 SGHDT and CDR2 YYEEEE. The CDR3 spells CASSLVGSTNEKLFF. DNA for the CDR3: TGTGCCAGCAGCTTGGTCGGGTCAACTAATGAAAAACTGTTTTTT.

This clone appeared a few times. The rearrangement joins TRBV5-1 to TRBJ1-2; D is perhaps TRBD1 (5 bases). This CDR3 has 14 amino acids. V lost 1 base, J lost 9 bases, and 16 bases lay in between. Germline-derived CDR1 and CDR2 are SGHRS and YFSETQ. The CDR3, as DNA: TGCGCCAGCAGCTTGAAAACAGGCCCAGATAGCTACACCTTC. Amino acids: CASSLKTGPDSYTF.

This clone was seen a few times. This chain joins TRBV6-6 and TRBJ2-1; a weak D match, TRBD1 (6 bases). The germline V and J ends were trimmed by 6 bases and 3 bases, with 18 bases remaining between them. The CDR3 runs 16 residues. Germline lookup yields CDR1 MNHNY and CDR2 SVGAGI (reference sequence). The CDR3 nucleotides are TGTGCCAGCAGCATGCCCAACAGGGCCATCTACAATGAGCAGTTCTTC. Encoded protein: CASSMPNRAIYNEQFF.

This clone occurred once. The V call is TRBV6-5, the J call TRBJ2-3; 10 bases are shared with TRBD1. This CDR3 is built from 15 residues. CDR1 MNHEY and CDR2 SVGAGI come from the germline V gene. The J segment lost 4 bases and the V segment lost 6 bases, leaving 7 bases of the junction unmatched. The CDR3 DNA follows: TGTGCCAGCAGCCGGGACAGGGGAAGGCCAGATACGCAGTATTTT. Translation: CASSRDRGRPDTQYF.

This clone came up a few times. CDR3 coding DNA: TGCGCCAGCAGCTCGGGACAGGGTTGGACTGAAGCTTTCTTT. Its protein product is CASSSGQGWTEAFF. J is TRBJ1-1 and V is TRBV5-1, with 9 bases that match TRBD1. From germline, CDR1 is SGHRS and CDR2 YFSETQ. The CDR3 contains 14 residues. Unmatched junction bases numbered 5, after V lost 3 bases and J lost 5 bases.

A remark on this clone: Within the sample, other DNA sequences also encode this same CDR3. The chain links TRBV28 to TRBJ1-2; 9 bases match TRBD1. Unmatched junction bases numbered 9, after V lost 5 bases and J lost 8 bases. The V gene's germline CDR1 is MDHEN and CDR2 SYDVKM. There are 14 residues in the CDR3. The CDR3: CASSPWTGEGGYTF. The CDR3 DNA reads TGTGCCAGCAGTCCCTGGACAGGGGAAGGGGGCTACACCTTC.

The chain uses TRBV5-4 and TRBJ1-5, with TRBD1 identical over 8 bases. Trimming took 4 bases from V and 6 from J; bases not matched to a gene: 9. The germline V gene encodes CDR1 SGHNT and CDR2 YYREEE (reference sequence). This CDR3 is built from 15 residues. CDR3 nucleotides: TGTGCCAGCAGCGCGGACAGGGCCGTGACTCAGCCCCAGCATTTT. Encoded protein: CASSADRAVTQPQHF.

The chain uses TRBV28 and TRBJ2-3; 7 bases match TRBD2. The CDR3 is 15 residues long. Germline-derived CDR1 and CDR2 are MDHEN and SYDVKM. The J segment lost 0 bases and the V segment lost 8 bases, leaving 8 bases of the junction unmatched. CDR3 coding DNA: TGTGCCAGCTGTTGGGGGGGGTCTAGCACAGATACGCAGTATTTT. This translates into CASCWGGSSTDTQYF.

The rearrangement joins TRBV7-9 to TRBJ2-2; D might be TRBD1 (6 bases). Trimming shortened V by 3 bases and J by 1 base, and 15 bases separated the two germline ends. CDR1 and CDR2 from the germline V gene are SEHNR and FQNEAQ (reference sequence). CDR3 length: 17 amino acids. The CDR3 DNA is TGTGCCAGCAGCTTCCCCACAGGGCGGCTGAACACCGGGGAGCTGTTTTTT. Translation: CASSFPTGRLNTGELFF. Supplemented by reference TRBV7-9 and TRBJ2-2, the full variable domain reads DTGVSQNPRHKITKRGQNVTFRCDPISEHNRLYWYRQTLGQGPEFLTYFQNEAQLEKSRLLSDRFSAERPKGSFSTLEIQRTEQGDSAMYLCASSFPTGRLNTGELFFGEGSRLTVL.

The chain uses TRBV7-2 and TRBJ2-1, with 10 bases that match TRBD1. The CDR3 has 13 amino acids. The trim removed 4 bases at V and 9 bases at J, leaving 3 bases unmatched. Germline values: CDR1 SGHTA, CDR2 FQGNSA. The CDR3 DNA sequence: TGTGCCAGCAGCTCGGGACAGGGGCTTGAGCAGTTCTTC. Residues: CASSSGQGLEQFF.

The chain joins TRBV5-8 to TRBJ1-1; unclear D gene. The CDR3 is made up of 14 amino acids. V lost 2 bases to trimming and J lost 0 bases, with 8 bases between them. Germline V CDR1 and CDR2: SGHTS, YDEGEE. CDR3 nucleotides: TGTGCCAGCAGCTTCGCGAAGATGAACACTGAAGCTTTCTTT. Translation: CASSFAKMNTEAFF.

This sequence joins TRBV6-1 and TRBJ2-5; perhaps TRBD2 as D (6 bases). Looked up from germline, CDR1 is MNHNS and CDR2 is SASEGT. The CDR3 is 15 amino acids. Trimming pared 6 bases from V and 5 bases from J, leaving 19 bases between. CDR3 sequence (DNA): TGTGCCAGCAGCCAAGCGGGCTTTGGGGAGGAGACCCAGTACTTC. Its translation: CASSQAGFGEETQYF.

The gene calls are TRBV4-1 and TRBJ2-7; TRBD2 matches at 11 bases. This CDR3 is 16 amino acids long. V lost 0 bases and J lost 6; bases outside the gene matches: 7. Germline lookup yields CDR1 MGHRA and CDR2 YSYEKL. The CDR3 nucleotides read TGCGCCAGCAGCCAAGATTCCCGCCTAGCGGGGGGCGAGCAGTACTTC. It encodes CASSQDSRLAGGEQYF.

This clone has only one observation. The gene calls are TRBV7-9 and TRBJ1-2; D remains ambiguous. The CDR3 is made up of 14 amino acids. V was trimmed by 1 base and J by 8 bases, leaving 14 bases between them. The germline V gene encodes CDR1 SEHNR and CDR2 FQNEAQ (reference sequence). CDR3 DNA sequence: TGTGCCAGCAGCTTAGTAGACCCAATGAGGGGCTACACCTTC. Encoded protein: CASSLVDPMRGYTF. The whole variable domain, filled in from reference TRBV7-9 and TRBJ1-2, reads DTGVSQNPRHKITKRGQNVTFRCDPISEHNRLYWYRQTLGQGPEFLTYFQNEAQLEKSRLLSDRFSAERPKGSFSTLEIQRTEQGDSAMYLCASSLVDPMRGYTFGSGTRLTVV.

Regarding this clone: Germline is not matched at one junction end, which may reflect a read error. V is TRBV2 and J is TRBJ1-2, with no clear D. CDR1 is SNHLY, CDR2 FYNNEI, per germline. The length of the CDR3 is 8 residues. The CDR3 is CASLDAPF. The CDR3 DNA reads TGTGCCAGCCTAGACGCCCCCTTC.

This clone was observed a handful of times. The V gene is TRBV7-2, the J gene TRBJ2-7, with TRBD1 as a possible D gene (6 bases). V was pared by 5 bases and J by 0 bases, with 14 bases between. Germline-derived CDR1 and CDR2 are SGHTA and FQGNSA. This CDR3 spans 15 amino acids. CDR3 nucleotide sequence: TGTGCCAGCAGCAAATACAGGGACCTCTCCTACGAGCAGTACGTC. Translated, it gives CASSKYRDLSYEQYV.

This clone was seen a single time. The V and J genes are TRBV19 and TRBJ2-1, with 11 positions matching TRBD2. In germline, CDR1 is LNHDA, CDR2 SQIVND (reference sequence). V lost 6 bases to trimming and J lost 6 bases; unmatched junction nucleotides: 7. The CDR3 loop spans 15 amino acids. The CDR3 nucleotides are TGTGCCAGTAGCGGCATAGCGGGGGGGGGCAATGAGCAGTTCTTC. Protein: CASSGIAGGGNEQFF.

The V gene is TRBV4-1, the J gene TRBJ1-2; possibly TRBD1 for D (6 bases). V lost 3 bases and J lost 1, with 12 bases in between. The germline V gene encodes CDR1 MGHRA and CDR2 YSYEKL. The CDR3 covers 15 residues. This chain's CDR3 is CASSQPTGFNYGYTF. As DNA, the CDR3 is TGCGCCAGCAGCCAGCCCACAGGGTTTAACTATGGCTACACCTTC.

This clone appeared a few times. The chain joins TRBV7-8 to TRBJ2-5; 10 bases are a match to TRBD1. This CDR3 comprises 16 residues. After removal of 7 bases from V and 4 bases from J, the junction contained 12 bases not matched to a gene. Germline V lookup: CDR1 SGHVS, CDR2 FQNEAQ. CDR3: CASNPTGGEFRETQYF. The CDR3 nucleotides read TGTGCCAGCAACCCGACAGGGGGCGAGTTTAGAGAGACCCAGTACTTC.

The gene calls are TRBV6-1 and TRBJ1-5; TRBD1 matches at 9 bases. V was clipped by 7 bases and J by 9 bases; unmatched bases: 7. This CDR3 is 13 amino acids long. The germline V gene has CDR1 MNHNS and CDR2 SASEGT. CDR3 DNA sequence: TGTGCCAGCACCCCGGGACAGGGACGGCCCCAGCATTTT. Its protein is CASTPGQGRPQHF.

This chain connects TRBV27 to TRBJ1-2, with 12 bases lining up with TRBD1. Losses at the gene ends were 6 bases for V and 6 bases for J; bases not matched to a gene: 20. The CDR3 spans 19 residues. From germline, CDR1 is MNHEY and CDR2 SMNVEV (reference sequence). The chain's CDR3 is CASSSPIQRPGTGGHGYTF. The CDR3 nucleotides are TGTGCCAGCAGCTCCCCAATTCAACGGCCCGGGACAGGGGGCCATGGCTACACCTTC.

This clone occurred once. The V and J genes are TRBV6-5 and TRBJ1-6; a possible D gene is TRBD1 (5 bases). The CDR3 consists of 15 residues. Trimming pared 2 bases from V and 8 bases from J, leaving 13 bases between. Germline V gene sequence: CDR1 MNHEY, CDR2 SVGAGI. The CDR3 region has the DNA TGTGCCAGCAGTTACAGGGGCCCCTCCGATTCACCCCTCCACTTT. This gives the protein CASSYRGPSDSPLHF.

This chain connects TRBV12-2 to TRBJ2-5; TRBD2 is the table's D call and was not checked against the DNA. TRBV12-2 is flagged as a pseudogene. CDR3 length equals 19 residues. This CDR3 reads CASRFKLAGGHWYQETQYF. The CDR3 nucleotides are TGTGCAAGTCGCTTTAAACTAGCGGGGGGTCACTGGTACCAAGAGACCCAGTACTTC.

The chain is built from TRBV7-9 and TRBJ2-7; D call uncertain. Looked up from germline, CDR1 is SEHNR and CDR2 is FQNEAQ (reference sequence). The CDR3 has 11 amino acids. V was pared by 8 bases and J by 4 bases, with 9 bases between. The CDR3 DNA reads TGTGCCAGCTCTAATGCATACGAGCAGTACTTC. Translating gives CASSNAYEQYF. Full variable domain (missing parts from reference TRBV7-9 and TRBJ2-7): DTGVSQNPRHKITKRGQNVTFRCDPISEHNRLYWYRQTLGQGPEFLTYFQNEAQLEKSRLLSDRFSAERPKGSFSTLEIQRTEQGDSAMYLCASSNAYEQYFGPGTRLTVT.

This rearrangement joins TRBV4-3 to TRBJ1-6; 7 positions agree with TRBD1. The V and J ends lost 2 bases and 8 bases, in that order; junction bases with no gene match: 6. The CDR3 is 15 amino acids. CDR1 LGHNA and CDR2 YSLEER come from the germline V gene. The CDR3 reads CASSQSGQAYSPLHF. The CDR3 DNA reads as TGCGCCAGCAGCCAATCTGGACAGGCCTATTCACCCCTCCACTTT.